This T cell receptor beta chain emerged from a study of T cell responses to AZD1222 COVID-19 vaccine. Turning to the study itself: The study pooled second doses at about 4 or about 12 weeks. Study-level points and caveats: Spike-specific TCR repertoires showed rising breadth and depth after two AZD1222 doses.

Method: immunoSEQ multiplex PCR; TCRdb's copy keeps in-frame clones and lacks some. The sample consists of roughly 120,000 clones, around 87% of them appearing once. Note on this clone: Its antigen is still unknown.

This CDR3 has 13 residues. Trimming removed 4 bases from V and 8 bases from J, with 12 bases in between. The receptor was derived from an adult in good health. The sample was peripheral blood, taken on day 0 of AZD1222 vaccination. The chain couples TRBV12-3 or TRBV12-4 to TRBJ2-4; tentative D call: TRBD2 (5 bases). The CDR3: CASSSRTWDIQYF. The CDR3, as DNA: TGTGCCAGCAGTTCCAGGACTTGGGACATTCAGTACTTC.